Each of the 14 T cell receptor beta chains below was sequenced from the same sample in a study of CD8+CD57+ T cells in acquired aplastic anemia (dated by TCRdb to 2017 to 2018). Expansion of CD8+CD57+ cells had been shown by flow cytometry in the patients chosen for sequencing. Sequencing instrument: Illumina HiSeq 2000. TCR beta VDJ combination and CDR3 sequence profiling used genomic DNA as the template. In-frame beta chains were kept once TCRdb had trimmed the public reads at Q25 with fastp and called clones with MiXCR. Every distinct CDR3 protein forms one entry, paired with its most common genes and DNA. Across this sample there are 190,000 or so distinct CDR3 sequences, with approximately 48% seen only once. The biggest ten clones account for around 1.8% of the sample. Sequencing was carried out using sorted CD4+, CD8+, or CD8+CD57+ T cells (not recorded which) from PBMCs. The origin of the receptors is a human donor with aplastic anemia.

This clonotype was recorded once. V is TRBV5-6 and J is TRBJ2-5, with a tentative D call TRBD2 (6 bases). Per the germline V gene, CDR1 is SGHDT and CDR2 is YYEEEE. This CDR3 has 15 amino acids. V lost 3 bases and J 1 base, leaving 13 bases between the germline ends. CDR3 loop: CASSWPRDSQETQYF. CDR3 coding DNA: TGTGCCAGCAGCTGGCCTCGGGACTCCCAAGAGACCCAGTACTTC.

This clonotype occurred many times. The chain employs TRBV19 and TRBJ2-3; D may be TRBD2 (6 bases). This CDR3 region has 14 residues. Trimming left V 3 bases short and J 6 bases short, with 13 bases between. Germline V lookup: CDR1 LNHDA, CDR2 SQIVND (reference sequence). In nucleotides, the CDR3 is TGTGCCAGTAGTATCATGCGGGAAGGGGATACGCAGTATTTT. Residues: CASSIMREGDTQYF.

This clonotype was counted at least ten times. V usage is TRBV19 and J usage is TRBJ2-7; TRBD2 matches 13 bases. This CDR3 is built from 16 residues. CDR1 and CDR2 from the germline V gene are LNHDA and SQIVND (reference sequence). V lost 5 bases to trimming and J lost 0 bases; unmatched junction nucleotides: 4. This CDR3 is CASSGRTSGSSYEQYF. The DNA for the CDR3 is TGTGCCAGTAGTGGGCGGACTAGCGGGAGCTCCTACGAGCAGTACTTC.

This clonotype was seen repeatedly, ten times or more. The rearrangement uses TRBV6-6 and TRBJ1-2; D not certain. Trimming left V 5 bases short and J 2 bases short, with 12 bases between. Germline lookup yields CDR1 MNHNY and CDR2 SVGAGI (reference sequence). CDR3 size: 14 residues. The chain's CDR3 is CASSREGSNYGYTF. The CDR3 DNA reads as TGTGCCAGCAGTCGCGAGGGCTCAAACTATGGCTACACCTTC.

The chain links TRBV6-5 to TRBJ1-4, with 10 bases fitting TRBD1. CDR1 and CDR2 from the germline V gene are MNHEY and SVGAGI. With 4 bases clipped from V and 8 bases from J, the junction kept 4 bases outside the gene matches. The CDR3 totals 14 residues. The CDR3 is CASSFTGQGEKLFF. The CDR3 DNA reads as TGTGCCAGCAGTTTCACGGGACAGGGGGAAAAACTGTTTTTT.

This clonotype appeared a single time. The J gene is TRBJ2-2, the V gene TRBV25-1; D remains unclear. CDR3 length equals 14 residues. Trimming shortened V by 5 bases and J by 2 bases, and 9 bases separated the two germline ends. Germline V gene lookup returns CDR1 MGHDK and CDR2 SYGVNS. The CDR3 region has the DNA TGTGCCAGCAGTCCCCACAGAAACACCGGGGAGCTGTTTTTT. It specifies CASSPHRNTGELFF.

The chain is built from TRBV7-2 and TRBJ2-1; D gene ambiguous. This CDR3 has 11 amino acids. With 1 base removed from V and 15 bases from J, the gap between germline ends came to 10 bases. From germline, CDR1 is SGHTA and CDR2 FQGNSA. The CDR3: CASSLGRSLFF. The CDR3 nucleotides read TGTGCCAGCAGCTTAGGGAGAAGTCTGTTCTTC. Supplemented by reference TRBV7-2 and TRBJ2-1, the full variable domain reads GAGVSQSPSNKVTEKGKDVELRCDPISGHTALYWYRQSLGQGLEFLIYFQGNSAPDKSGLPSDRFSAERTGGSVSTLTIQRTQQEDSAVYLCASSLGRSLFFGPGTRLTVL.

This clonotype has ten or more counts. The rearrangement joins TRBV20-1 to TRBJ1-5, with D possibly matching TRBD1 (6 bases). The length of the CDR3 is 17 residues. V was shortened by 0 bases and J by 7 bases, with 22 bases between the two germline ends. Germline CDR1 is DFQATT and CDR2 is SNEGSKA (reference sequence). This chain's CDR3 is CSARDSSRGVERQPQHF. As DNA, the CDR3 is TGCAGTGCTAGAGATTCGTCCAGGGGTGTAGAGCGGCAGCCCCAGCATTTT.

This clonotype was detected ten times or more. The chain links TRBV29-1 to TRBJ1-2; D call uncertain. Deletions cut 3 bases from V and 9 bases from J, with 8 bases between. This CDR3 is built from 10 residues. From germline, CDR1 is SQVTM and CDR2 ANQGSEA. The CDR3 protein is CSVDAGSYTF. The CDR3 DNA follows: TGCAGCGTTGACGCGGGGAGCTACACCTTC.

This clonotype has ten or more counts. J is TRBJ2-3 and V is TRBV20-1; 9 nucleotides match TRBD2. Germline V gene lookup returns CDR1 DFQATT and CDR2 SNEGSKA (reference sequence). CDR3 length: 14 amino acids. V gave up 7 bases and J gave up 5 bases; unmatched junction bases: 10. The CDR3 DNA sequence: TGCAGTGTATGTAGGGCGGGAGGGGAAGATACGCAGTATTTT. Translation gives CSVCRAGGEDTQYF.

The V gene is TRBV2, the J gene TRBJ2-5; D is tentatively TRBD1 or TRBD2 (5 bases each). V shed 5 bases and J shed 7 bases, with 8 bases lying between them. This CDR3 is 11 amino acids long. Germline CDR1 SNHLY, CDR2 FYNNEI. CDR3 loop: CASSIGTTQYF. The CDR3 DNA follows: TGTGCCAGCAGTATAGGGACGACCCAGTACTTC. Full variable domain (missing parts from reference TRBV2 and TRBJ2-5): EPEVTQTPSHQVTQMGQEVILRCVPISNHLYFYWYRQILGQKVEFLVSFYNNEISEKSEIFDDQFSVERPDGSNFTLKIRSTKLEDSAMYFCASSIGTTQYFGPGTRLLVL.

The CDR3 DNA sequence: TGTGCCAGTAGGGGACCCACCGGGGAGCTGTTTTTT. Protein product: CASRGPTGELFF. The genes are TRBV19 and TRBJ2-2; the D call may be TRBD1 or TRBD2 (5 bases each). The CDR3 length is 12 residues. Germline CDR1 reads LNHDA; CDR2 reads SQIVND (reference sequence). V dropped 6 bases and J dropped 4 bases, with 6 bases sitting between them.

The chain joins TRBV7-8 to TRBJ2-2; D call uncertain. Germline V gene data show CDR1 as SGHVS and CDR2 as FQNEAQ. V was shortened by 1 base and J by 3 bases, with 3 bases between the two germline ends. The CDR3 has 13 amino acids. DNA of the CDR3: TGTGCCAGCAGCTTAGTCGACACCGGGGAGCTGTTTTTT. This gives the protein CASSLVDTGELFF.

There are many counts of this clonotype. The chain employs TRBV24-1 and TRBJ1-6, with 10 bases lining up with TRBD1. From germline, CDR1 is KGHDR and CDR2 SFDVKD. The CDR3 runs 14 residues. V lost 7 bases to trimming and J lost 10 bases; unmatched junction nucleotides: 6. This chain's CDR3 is CATRGTGEMSPLHF. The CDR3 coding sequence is TGTGCCACCAGGGGGACAGGGGAGATGTCACCCCTCCACTTT.